These T cell receptor beta chains were read from a single sample in a study of blood T cell repertoires in COVID-19. The data were produced by immunoSEQ multiplex PCR, yet TCRdb's version contains in-frame clones alone and is incomplete. The sample includes 150,000 to 200,000 clones, approximately 90% seen only once; the top ten take roughly 24%. The sequenced sample was PBMCs or T cells enriched from blood (not recorded which). These receptor sequences come from a woman aged 40 to 55 in a cohort exposed to, infected with or recovered from COVID-19 (not recorded which). Both conserved end residues are part of each CDR3. Fields, in order: clone size, V gene, CDR3 length, J gene, CDR3 protein. Part of the rows lack a size; the others show once, few, many or a class for expanded clones.

>.|TRBV6-1|19|TRBJ1-6
CASSEAGWGVGGPNSPLHF
>.|TRBV7-2|13|TRBJ1-4
CASSFLRGGKLFF
>.|TRBV27|14|TRBJ2-7
CASSLSGGSHEQYF
>.|TRBV7-2|16|TRBJ2-3
CASSPLASSSTDTQYF
>.|TRBV29-1|10|TRBJ1-1
CSARDTEAFF
>.|TRBV6-2/TRBV6-3|17|TRBJ2-7
CASSSARTGRARYEQYF
>.|TRBV19|15|TRBJ1-2
CASSIESWTGHGYTF
>.|TRBV2|13|TRBJ2-7
CASSSGTGDEQYF
>.|TRBV2|14|TRBJ1-6
CASGDSSYNSPLHF
>.|TRBV4-1|15|TRBJ2-2
CASSQVGLTHGELFF
>.|TRBV19|15|TRBJ1-5
CASSILGRSNQPQHF
>.|TRBV19|14|TRBJ1-2
CASSIQRGERGYTF
>.|TRBV19|17|TRBJ2-7
CASESGASRPGFREQYF
>.|TRBV7-2|15|TRBJ1-5
CASSLVTDSNQPQHF
>.|TRBV5-8|14|TRBJ2-7
CASGPSAGSYEQYF
>once|TRBV9|15|TRBJ1-6
CASSPSGGRSSPLHF
>few|TRBV4-1|16|TRBJ2-5
CASSQAGQGVRETQYF
>few|TRBV30|12|TRBJ2-7
CAWTEGAYEQYF
>.|TRBV7-8|16|TRBJ2-4
CASSLSTSGGKNIQYF
>.|TRBV4-1|16|TRBJ1-1
CASSQGTGFRPTEAFF
>.|TRBV30|14|TRBJ2-3
CAWTTGTGTDTQYF
>.|TRBV11-2|13|TRBJ2-1
CASSLFRGNEQFF
>few|TRBV7-6|15|TRBJ2-2
CASSFSGGYTGELFF
>.|TRBV9|16|TRBJ1-1
CASSPPGQGRYTEAFF
>.|TRBV11-3|14|TRBJ2-7
CASSPAGRAYEQYF
>.|TRBV6-5|14|TRBJ1-2
CASSPSGDNYGYTF
>.|TRBV18|19|TRBJ2-1
CASSDAPGLAGGPHNEQFF
>.|TRBV6-5|16|TRBJ1-2
CASSYAGGRESYGYTF
>.|TRBV12-5|14|TRBJ1-2
CASGLGGQIYGYTF
>.|TRBV11-3|13|TRBJ2-1
CASSLAVGNEQFF